Below are 21 T cell receptor beta chains sequenced from a single sample in a study of T cells after somatic rescue of genetic block. This table comes from immunoSEQ multiplex PCR, and its TCRdb copy is limited to in-frame clones, with some not included. This table holds approximately 110,000 clones, 90% to 95% found once. The sequencing sample was made of peripheral blood mononuclear cells (PBMCs). The receptors here all came from a young woman.

Details on this clone: One junction end does not reproduce the germline sequence, and a read error may be involved. This chain links TRBV30 with TRBJ2-5, with D hard to call. Germline assignment: CDR1 GTSNPN and CDR2 SVGIG (reference sequence). The CDR3 spans 10 residues. The DNA for the CDR3 is TGTGCCTGGGGTGTAGGGACCCAGTACTTC. This codes for CAWGVGTQYF.

This chain links TRBV7-9 with TRBJ1-5; a weak D match, TRBD1 (5 bases). Germline assignment: CDR1 SEHNR and CDR2 FQNEAQ (reference sequence). The V end was cut by 7 bases, the J end by 2 bases, with 12 bases between. The CDR3 spans 14 residues. The CDR3: CASTRGGGNQPQHF. The CDR3 DNA sequence: TGTGCCAGCACTAGAGGAGGGGGCAATCAGCCCCAGCATTTT.

The DNA for the CDR3 is TGTGCCAGCAGCAACACAGGCAGCATTCAGTACTTC. Translating it yields CASSNTGSIQYF. This rearrangement joins TRBV5-8 to TRBJ2-4; tentatively, D is TRBD1 (5 bases). V was shortened by 4 bases and J by 9 bases, with 11 bases between the two germline ends. The CDR3 consists of 12 residues. The germline V gene has CDR1 SGHTS and CDR2 YDEGEE.

This chain links TRBV28 with TRBJ1-2; the D gene is possibly TRBD1 (5 bases). Germline CDR1 reads MDHEN; CDR2 reads SYDVKM. The CDR3 has 13 amino acids. V was shortened by 6 bases and J by 4 bases, with 12 bases between the two germline ends. In DNA form, the CDR3 reads TGTGCCAGCAGCCACGACAGAGCCTATGGCTACACCTTC. It codes for CASSHDRAYGYTF.

V gene TRBV9 combines with J gene TRBJ2-7; 9 nucleotides align to TRBD1. Germline-derived CDR1 and CDR2 are SGDLS and YYNGEE. There are 14 residues in the CDR3. V lost 4 bases, J lost 3 bases, and 5 bases stayed unmatched. The chain's CDR3 is CASSKGDRVYEQYF. The CDR3 DNA follows: TGTGCCAGCAGCAAAGGGGACAGGGTCTACGAGCAGTACTTC.

This chain joins TRBV4-1 and TRBJ1-4; 8 bases align to TRBD1. There are 17 residues in the CDR3. Germline V gives CDR1 MGHRA, CDR2 YSYEKL. V dropped 4 bases and J dropped 8; count of bases not matched to a gene: 15. For the CDR3, the DNA is TGCGCCAGCAGCCCTCTTGGGGTGGACAGGGAGGGGGAAAAACTGTTTTTT. It is translated as CASSPLGVDREGEKLFF.

The gene calls are TRBV25-1 and TRBJ1-4; the D gene is possibly TRBD1 (5 bases). The CDR3 is 16 amino acids. Germline V gives CDR1 MGHDK, CDR2 SYGVNS. Between the trimmed V and J ends, which lost 3 bases and 5 bases, there was a span of 16 bases. This chain's CDR3 is CASSESPGGVNEKLFF. The CDR3 region has the DNA TGTGCCAGCAGTGAGTCCCCCGGGGGAGTCAATGAAAAACTGTTTTTT.

This chain connects TRBV27 to TRBJ2-7; a weak D match, TRBD1 (5 bases). The ends were cut back, 3 bases at V and 2 bases at J, with 14 bases in the middle. The CDR3 sequence is 15 residues long. Germline loops: CDR1 MNHEY, CDR2 SMNVEV (reference sequence). The CDR3 sequence: CASSLGQRVPYEQYF. The CDR3 nucleotides are TGTGCCAGCAGTTTGGGGCAGCGTGTACCCTACGAGCAGTACTTC.

The chain links TRBV7-3 to TRBJ2-3, with TRBD2 matching over 9 bases. The germline gives CDR1 SGHTA, CDR2 FQGTGA. The CDR3 consists of 15 residues. Trimming took 2 bases from V and 2 from J; bases not matched to a gene: 2. The CDR3 DNA sequence: TGTGCCAGCAGCTTATTAGCGGGGGACACAGATACGCAGTATTTT. This codes for CASSLLAGDTDTQYF. Filled out from reference TRBV7-3 and TRBJ2-3, the complete variable domain reads GAGVSQTPSNKVTEKGKYVELRCDPISGHTALYWYRQSLGQGPEFLIYFQGTGAADDSGLPNDRFFAVRPEGSVSTLKIQRTERGDSAVYLCASSLLAGDTDTQYFGPGTRLTVL.

This clone was seen just once. The chain carries TRBV5-8 and TRBJ2-6, with D possibly TRBD1 on 5 matching bases. The CDR3 runs 15 residues. The V gene's germline CDR1 is SGHTS and CDR2 YDEGEE. Trimming cost V 2 bases and J 1 base, with 7 bases left between them. This CDR3 reads CASSFRVSGANVLTF. The DNA of the CDR3 is TGTGCCAGCAGCTTCAGGGTTTCTGGGGCCAACGTCCTGACTTTC.

V is TRBV4-2 and J is TRBJ1-1; 8 bases are shared with TRBD1. The CDR3 loop spans 13 amino acids. Germline trimming cut 8 bases from V and 0 bases from J; bases unmatched to any gene: 2. Germline CDR1 and CDR2: LGHNA and YNFKEQ. The CDR3 DNA follows: TGTGCCAGCGCGACAGGGGTGAACACTGAAGCTTTCTTT. It specifies CASATGVNTEAFF.

V usage is TRBV4-3 and J usage is TRBJ1-2, with D unresolved. The CDR3 is 15 amino acids. Germline V CDR1 and CDR2: LGHNA, YSLEER. Trimming pared 0 bases from V and 5 bases from J, leaving 13 bases between. In DNA, the CDR3 is TGCGCCAGCAGCCAAGATCGGAGGGCCTTGTATGGCTACACCTTC. Its translation is CASSQDRRALYGYTF.

The rearrangement uses TRBV2 and TRBJ2-2; possible D gene TRBD1, 6 bases. This CDR3 has 14 amino acids. The germline V gene has CDR1 SNHLY and CDR2 FYNNEI. Between the trimmed V and J ends, which lost 5 bases and 8 bases, there was a span of 15 bases. The CDR3 nucleotides read TGTGCCAGCAGTTGGACAGCTTCGGGGGGGGAGCTGTTTTTT. Its protein product is CASSWTASGGELFF.

The genes are TRBV6-7 and TRBJ1-5, with 7 bases lining up with TRBD1. TRBV6-7 is noted as an ORF with a role that remains uncertain. This CDR3 comprises 16 residues. Unmatched junction bases numbered 7, after V lost 2 bases and J lost 3 bases. CDR3 DNA: TGTGCCAGCAGTTACGACCAGGGGGTCTTCAATCAGCCCCAGCATTTT. Its protein product is CASSYDQGVFNQPQHF.

The chain employs TRBV5-1 and TRBJ2-3; a possible D gene is TRBD2 (5 bases). Trimming shortened V by 4 bases and J by 1 base, and 13 bases separated the two germline ends. This CDR3 has 15 amino acids. CDR1 and CDR2 from the germline V gene are SGHRS and YFSETQ. The CDR3 region is CASSPSSRGTDTQYF. Here the CDR3 DNA reads TGCGCCAGCAGCCCTAGTTCGCGGGGCACAGATACGCAGTATTTT.

This rearrangement joins TRBV5-1 to TRBJ1-2; 7 nucleotides match TRBD1. V lost 4 bases and J lost 7; bases outside the gene matches: 16. Germline V gene sequence: CDR1 SGHRS, CDR2 YFSETQ. This CDR3 spans 16 amino acids. CDR3 nucleotides: TGCGCCAGCAGCAAGGAACTGACAGGGCTAACGGGTGGCTACACCTTC. It is translated as CASSKELTGLTGGYTF.

The J gene is TRBJ2-7, the V gene TRBV10-3, with D unresolved. The CDR3 length is 15 residues. Looked up from germline, CDR1 is ENHRY and CDR2 is SYGVKD. The germline V and J ends were trimmed by 10 bases and 2 bases, with 21 bases remaining between them. The CDR3 loop reads CATRAEGPWAYEQYF. The CDR3 DNA follows: TGTGCCACAAGAGCCGAAGGCCCCTGGGCCTACGAGCAGTACTTC.

This clone was seen only once. The chain joins TRBV7-9 to TRBJ2-6; 9 bases are a match to TRBD1. After removal of 5 bases from V and 3 bases from J, the junction contained 11 bases not matched to a gene. From germline, CDR1 is SEHNR and CDR2 FQNEAQ (reference sequence). CDR3 length: 18 residues. DNA of the CDR3: TGTGCCAGCAGCCCTTTGGGACAGGGTTTCGGTGGGGCCAACGTCCTGACTTTC. It is translated as CASSPLGQGFGGANVLTF.

The chain joins TRBV28 to TRBJ2-7, with D possibly matching TRBD1 (6 bases). In germline, CDR1 is MDHEN, CDR2 SYDVKM. The CDR3 totals 15 residues. V gave up 5 bases and J gave up 2 bases, with 16 bases separating them. The CDR3 DNA is TGTGCCAGCAGTCCCCCCGGGACAAATACCTACGAGCAGTACTTC. It yields the protein CASSPPGTNTYEQYF. Full variable domain (outside the CDR3, taken from reference TRBV28 and TRBJ2-7): DVKVTQSSRYLVKRTGEKVFLECVQDMDHENMFWYRQDPGLGLRLIYFSYDVKMKEKGDIPEGYSVSREKKERFSLILESASTNQTSMYLCASSPPGTNTYEQYFGPGTRLTVT.

This clone showed up just a few times. The chain has TRBV28 and TRBJ2-1; unclear D gene. There are 14 residues in the CDR3. Germline V gene sequence: CDR1 MDHEN, CDR2 SYDVKM. The V end was cut by 9 bases, the J end by 5 bases, with 17 bases between. The CDR3 coding sequence is TGTGCCAGTAGGGCCCCCAGGTATGACAATGAGCAGTTCTTC. Translating gives CASRAPRYDNEQFF.

This rearrangement joins TRBV10-3 to TRBJ2-2; D remains ambiguous. Between the trimmed V and J ends, which lost 8 bases and 3 bases, there was a span of 10 bases. The germline V gene has CDR1 ENHRY and CDR2 SYGVKD. CDR3 size: 13 residues. The CDR3 nucleotides are TGTGCCATCGAACTCCGGGACACCGGGGAGCTGTTTTTT. It is translated as CAIELRDTGELFF.